A single TCR beta chain is shown here with its context. The source of the sample is a study of T cell changes during pregnancy in multiple sclerosis. Method: immunoSEQ multiplex PCR; TCRdb's copy keeps in-frame clones and lacks some. The sample holds about 70,000 clones, about 94% seen once. This sequence was found in a female donor with multiple sclerosis, enrolled in a pregnancy study. Sequences were derived from peripheral blood, sampled in the third trimester of pregnancy.

Here the CDR3 DNA reads TGTGCCAGCAGCTTAGACATGGGGGGTCAGCCCCAGCATTTT. Translated: CASSLDMGGQPQHF. The rearrangement uses TRBV7-8 and TRBJ1-5; D is perhaps TRBD1 (5 bases). V was pared by 1 base and J by 6 bases, with 10 bases between. Germline assignment: CDR1 SGHVS and CDR2 FQNEAQ. The CDR3 is 14 amino acids.